This TCR beta chain was captured by sequencing in a study of vaccination effects on CD4 cells after COVID-19. General observations from the study: Infection-derived and vaccine-derived clones contracted markedly late after vaccination.

In the case of this clone: As yet, its antigen is unknown.

Subsequent to a culture period of nine to ten days, CD4+ T cells were isolated. IL-2 medium was substituted for half the medium on days 3 and 7. Assay used: immunoSEQ multiplex PCR; TCRdb lists only in-frame clones, some missing. The table records some 49,000 clones, about 74% of them present only once. Germline V lookup: CDR1 LGHDT, CDR2 YNNKEL (reference sequence). This CDR3 has 17 residues. Trimming cost V 1 base and J 5 bases; bases outside gene matches: 8. The sequences come from CD4+ T cells from PBMCs cultured without peptide, collected before COVID-19 vaccination. The chain is built from TRBV3-1 (or the pseudogene TRBV3-2) and TRBJ2-5; 12 nucleotides agree with TRBD2. This sequence was found in a human donor who had a prior SARS-CoV-2 infection. The CDR3: CASSQGLTSGSLETQYF. CDR3 bases: TGTGCCAGCAGCCAAGGATTGACTAGCGGGAGTCTGGAGACCCAGTACTTC.